Listed here are 27 T cell receptor beta chains from one sample, sequenced in a study of T cells in Graves' hyperthyroidism and ophthalmopathy. Researchers amplified the TCR beta CDR3 regions from RNA transcripts. HTBI primers were the set used in a first-round RT-PCR of the TCR CDR3. TCRdb analysed the multiplex PCR reads with MiXCR anew, one entry per CDR3 protein. The table lists approximately 380,000 distinct CDR3 sequences, about 18% of them singletons. Sequencing was done on a sample of blood. Receptor source: a woman aged 18-29 years with Graves' hyperthyroidism.

This clonotype appeared many times. The chain employs TRBV15 and TRBJ2-5, with 10 bases aligning to TRBD2. The V gene's germline CDR1 is LNHNV and CDR2 YYDKDF (reference sequence). The V and J ends lost 1 base and 3 bases, in that order; junction bases with no gene match: 5. The CDR3 covers 16 residues. The DNA of the CDR3 is TGTGCCACCAGCAGAGCCCGGACTAGCGGAGAAGAGACCCAGTACTTC. Protein: CATSRARTSGEETQYF.

In this sample, this clonotype turned up many times. The chain combines TRBV5-1 with TRBJ1-2; perhaps TRBD1 as D (5 bases). Germline V gene sequence: CDR1 SGHRS, CDR2 YFSETQ. Trimming left V 5 bases short and J 4 bases short, with 12 bases between. The CDR3 covers 13 residues. CDR3 residues: CASRAGEGYGYTF. The CDR3 DNA is TGCGCCAGCAGAGCGGGGGAGGGCTATGGCTACACCTTC.

This clonotype was observed a handful of times. The chain is built from TRBV11-1 and TRBJ2-2; 9 nucleotides agree with TRBD1. This CDR3 contains 17 residues. The germline V gene has CDR1 SGHAT and CDR2 FQDESV (reference sequence). V was clipped by 6 bases and J by 4 bases; unmatched bases: 12. Here the CDR3 DNA reads TGTGCCAGCAGACCCCTAGGGACAGGGCGGGGCACCGGGGAGCTGTTTTTT. It codes for CASRPLGTGRGTGELFF.

A few counts support this clonotype. The V gene is TRBV24-1, the J gene TRBJ1-3; D possibly corresponds to TRBD1 (5 bases). CDR3 length: 14 residues. The ends were cut back, 7 bases at V and 4 bases at J, with 13 bases in the middle. Germline assignment: CDR1 KGHDR and CDR2 SFDVKD. The CDR3 here is CATRESGTGNTIYF. The CDR3 DNA reads TGTGCCACCAGAGAGTCAGGGACCGGAAACACCATATATTTT.

This clonotype was detected ten times or more. The genes are TRBV7-3 and TRBJ2-5; 7 nucleotides match TRBD1. Germline lookup yields CDR1 SGHTA and CDR2 FQGTGA. J was trimmed by 2 bases and V by 1 base; bases with no gene match: 1. The CDR3 has 14 residues. The CDR3 reads CASSLRGQQETQYF. The CDR3 nucleotides read TGTGCCAGCAGCTTAAGGGGACAGCAAGAGACCCAGTACTTC.

The chain links TRBV4-1 to TRBJ1-6, with D maybe TRBD1 (5 bases). CDR3 length: 10 amino acids. Germline V gene lookup returns CDR1 MGHRA and CDR2 YSYEKL. V was cut by 3 bases and J by 14 bases, with 5 bases left in between. The CDR3 reads CASSQGALHF. As DNA, the CDR3 is TGCGCCAGCAGCCAGGGGGCCCTCCACTTT.

This clonotype was detected many times. This rearrangement joins TRBV20-1 to TRBJ2-7; D possibly corresponds to TRBD2 (6 bases). This CDR3 has 15 residues. V was clipped by 0 bases and J by 2 bases, with 14 bases between them. CDR1 is DFQATT and CDR2 is SNEGSKA in the germline V gene (reference sequence). In DNA, the CDR3 is TGCAGTGCTAGAGACGCGGAGGGAAACGCCTACGAGCAGTACTTC. This encodes CSARDAEGNAYEQYF.

The chain employs TRBV20-1 and TRBJ1-3, with no clear D. Trimming cost V 6 bases and J 3 bases, with 18 bases left between them. The CDR3 covers 15 residues. Germline lookup yields CDR1 DFQATT and CDR2 SNEGSKA (reference sequence). CDR3 nucleotides: TGCAGTGCCCGGACGGGGTTTTCGGGTGGAAACACCATATATTTT. It is translated as CSARTGFSGGNTIYF.

This clonotype was seen repeatedly, ten times or more. The J gene is TRBJ2-7, the V gene TRBV20-1, with TRBD1 identical over 8 bases. V shed 5 bases and J 2 bases; nucleotides not matched to a gene: 8. This CDR3 contains 14 residues. CDR1 DFQATT and CDR2 SNEGSKA come from the germline V gene (reference sequence). CDR3 residues: CSARDRSNTYEQYF. In DNA form, the CDR3 reads TGCAGTGCTCGGGACAGGAGTAATACCTACGAGCAGTACTTC.

The table lists this clonotype with a few counts. This rearrangement joins TRBV9 to TRBJ2-7; 9 bases fit TRBD1. The CDR3 has 19 amino acids. After removal of 3 bases from V and 3 bases from J, the junction contained 19 bases not matched to a gene. The germline V gene has CDR1 SGDLS and CDR2 YYNGEE. CDR3 in amino acids: CASSATELPGQGRHYEQYF. The CDR3 DNA sequence: TGTGCCAGCAGCGCCACCGAACTTCCGGGACAGGGCCGCCACTACGAGCAGTACTTC.

This chain connects TRBV11-2 to TRBJ1-2; D is ambiguous. The V gene lost 1 base and the J gene lost 5 bases, with 17 bases spanning the gap. Per the germline V gene, CDR1 is SGHAT and CDR2 is FQNNGV. The length of the CDR3 is 16 residues. The CDR3 bases are TGTGCCAGCAGCTTAGGAGTTTCAGCTAGGGTTTATGGCTACACCTTC. Translating it yields CASSLGVSARVYGYTF. The full variable domain, completed using reference TRBV11-2 and TRBJ1-2, is EAGVAQSPRYKIIEKRQSVAFWCNPISGHATLYWYQQILGQGPKLLIQFQNNGVVDDSQLPKDRFSAERLKGVDSTLKIQPAKLEDSAVYLCASSLGVSARVYGYTFGSGTRLTVV.

There are many counts of this clonotype. The V call is TRBV12-3 or TRBV12-4, the J call TRBJ2-5, with D perhaps being TRBD1 or TRBD2 (5 bases each). Trimming cost V 2 bases and J 1 base, with 8 bases left between them. The length of the CDR3 is 14 residues. The CDR3 nucleotides read TGTGCCAGCAGTTTACGGGGCCTCCAAGAGACCCAGTACTTC. Its protein product is CASSLRGLQETQYF.

This clonotype has at least ten counts. V gene TRBV12-3 or TRBV12-4 combines with J gene TRBJ1-6; possible D gene TRBD1, 6 bases. The CDR3 loop spans 14 amino acids. Trimming removed 7 bases at V and 5 bases at J, with 12 bases between. The CDR3 coding sequence is TGTGCCAGCACTGCTGGGGGCCATAATTCACCCCTCCACTTT. The encoded protein is CASTAGGHNSPLHF.

This clonotype was detected many times. The rearrangement links TRBV6-2 or TRBV6-3 to TRBJ2-2, with D uncertain. CDR1 and CDR2 from the germline V gene are MNHEY and SVGEGT. The CDR3 is made up of 13 amino acids. Trimming stripped 7 bases from V and 7 bases from J, with 13 bases between. The CDR3 here is CASTQSSGGELFF. The CDR3 DNA sequence: TGTGCCAGCACCCAGTCTTCCGGCGGGGAGCTGTTTTTT.

This clonotype appeared a few times. V gene TRBV5-1 combines with J gene TRBJ2-5; a possible D gene is TRBD1 (6 bases). The CDR3 is 14 amino acids. Per the germline V gene, CDR1 is SGHRS and CDR2 is YFSETQ. With 3 bases removed from V and 4 bases from J, the gap between germline ends came to 13 bases. DNA for the CDR3: TGCGCCAGCAGCTCAGGGGAACACGGAGAGACCCAGTACTTC. The encoded protein is CASSSGEHGETQYF. Looking up the rest from reference TRBV5-1 and TRBJ2-5 gives the full variable domain: KAGVTQTPRYLIKTRGQQVTLSCSPISGHRSVSWYQQTPGQGLQFLFEYFSETQRNKGNFPGRFSGRQFSNSRSEMNVSTLELGDSALYLCASSSGEHGETQYFGPGTRLLVL.

This clonotype was seen at least ten times. V usage is TRBV29-1 and J usage is TRBJ1-2; no firm D call. V was trimmed by 8 bases and J by 2 bases, leaving 12 bases between them. The CDR3 consists of 12 residues. Looked up from germline, CDR1 is SQVTM and CDR2 is ANQGSEA. The CDR3 region is CSMRNKNYGYTF. Written as DNA, the CDR3 is TGCAGCATGAGGAACAAAAACTATGGCTACACCTTC.

The table lists this clonotype with many counts. The chain links TRBV7-3 to TRBJ1-1; D gene unclear. The V gene lost 4 bases and the J gene lost 1 base, with 7 bases spanning the gap. Germline values: CDR1 SGHTA, CDR2 FQGTGA. The CDR3 extends over 13 amino acids. CDR3 coding DNA: TGTGCCAGCAGCTCGGCGCCGAACACTGAAGCTTTCTTT. Protein product: CASSSAPNTEAFF.

Ten or more counts support this clonotype. The chain uses TRBV15 and TRBJ1-3; D ambiguous. The CDR3 spans 16 residues. Deletions cut 0 bases from V and 0 bases from J, with 9 bases between. The V gene's germline CDR1 is LNHNV and CDR2 YYDKDF (reference sequence). In DNA form, the CDR3 reads TGTGCCACCAGCAGAGATTACGAAGACTCTGGAAACACCATATATTTT. It is translated as CATSRDYEDSGNTIYF.

This clonotype was seen ten or more times. This chain links TRBV6-1 with TRBJ1-1; D is perhaps TRBD1 (5 bases). Trimming pared 5 bases from V and 5 bases from J, leaving 9 bases between. Looked up from germline, CDR1 is MNHNS and CDR2 is SASEGT. The CDR3 totals 12 residues. The CDR3 here is CASSRAGTEAFF. The CDR3 DNA reads as TGTGCCAGCAGTCGGGCAGGGACTGAAGCTTTCTTT.

This clonotype was seen at least ten times. The chain links TRBV20-1 to TRBJ2-2; D is undetermined. The CDR3 runs to 17 residues. Germline-derived CDR1 and CDR2 are DFQATT and SNEGSKA (reference sequence). The V end was cut by 2 bases, the J end by 3 bases, with 19 bases between. CDR3 coding DNA: TGCAGTGCTAGACCCCTCATGCCCGGGTGGGACACCGGGGAGCTGTTTTTT. It yields the protein CSARPLMPGWDTGELFF.

Worth noting for this clonotype: At one end, the junction sequence differs from germline, possibly due to a read error. The chain links TRBV2 to TRBJ1-1; a weak D match, TRBD1 (6 bases). This CDR3 contains 11 residues. Germline V gene lookup returns CDR1 SNHLY and CDR2 FYNNEI. The CDR3 reads CASSGLIWTDF. CDR3 in DNA: TGTGCCAGCAGTGGGTTGATTTGGACAGACTTT.

This clonotype was seen repeatedly, ten times or more. In nucleotides, the CDR3 is TGTGCCAGCAGCGTAGGAACGGGACAGGATTCCTACGAGCAGTACTTC. It yields the protein CASSVGTGQDSYEQYF. The rearrangement joins TRBV9 to TRBJ2-7, with 8 positions matching TRBD1. This CDR3 comprises 16 residues. After removal of 0 bases from V and 1 base from J, the junction contained 6 bases not matched to a gene. Germline V gene lookup returns CDR1 SGDLS and CDR2 YYNGEE. Full variable domain (remainder filled in from reference TRBV9 and TRBJ2-7): DSGVTQTPKHLITATGQRVTLRCSPRSGDLSVYWYQQSLDQGLQFLIQYYNGEERAKGNILERFSAQQFPDLHSELNLSSLELGDSALYFCASSVGTGQDSYEQYFGPGTRLTVT.

At least ten counts were recorded for this clonotype. The V call is TRBV30, the J call TRBJ2-2; the D is unclear. The germline CDR1 and CDR2 sequences are GTSNPN and SVGIG (reference sequence). The CDR3 has 12 residues. V lost 2 bases and J lost 8, with 9 bases in between. CDR3 DNA sequence: TGTGCCTGGAGTTTTCCTCATGGGGAGCTGTTTTTT. It codes for CAWSFPHGELFF. The full variable domain, its missing parts supplied by reference TRBV30 and TRBJ2-2, is SQTIHQWPATLVQPVGSPLSLECTVEGTSNPNLYWYRQAAGRGLQLLFYSVGIGQISSEVPQNLSASRPQDRQFILSSKKLLLSDSGFYLCAWSFPHGELFFGEGSRLTVL.

The chain combines TRBV6-5 with TRBJ2-7; D gene ambiguous. Trimming took off 4 bases at V and 1 base at J, with 11 bases between the two ends. Germline V gene lookup returns CDR1 MNHEY and CDR2 SVGAGI. The CDR3 has 14 amino acids. The CDR3 here is CASSSIGTSYEQYF. The CDR3 coding sequence is TGTGCCAGCAGTTCGATTGGCACATCCTACGAGCAGTACTTC.

In this sample, this clonotype turned up a few times. The chain's CDR3 is CASSLQGGSPLHF. DNA for the CDR3: TGTGCCAGCAGCTTACAGGGCGGTTCACCCCTCCACTTT. The genes are TRBV7-9 and TRBJ1-6; a possible D gene is TRBD1 (5 bases). Trimming took 2 bases from V and 9 from J, leaving 8 bases between them. The CDR3 has 13 residues. CDR1 and CDR2 from the germline V gene are SEHNR and FQNEAQ (reference sequence).

The J gene is TRBJ2-7, the V gene TRBV11-2; D unresolved. The CDR3 runs 13 residues. Trimming removed 5 bases at V and 1 base at J, with 9 bases between. Germline CDR1 SGHAT, CDR2 FQNNGV. CDR3 sequence: CASSRSASYEQYF. DNA for the CDR3: TGTGCCAGCAGCCGGTCGGCTTCCTACGAGCAGTACTTC.

The sample holds many counts of this clonotype. V usage is TRBV19 and J usage is TRBJ1-1; D is undetermined. CDR3 length: 12 amino acids. The V gene's germline CDR1 is LNHDA and CDR2 SQIVND (reference sequence). The ends were cut back, 3 bases at V and 4 bases at J, with 6 bases in the middle. The CDR3 sequence is CASSMISTEAFF. The CDR3 DNA reads as TGTGCCAGTAGTATGATCAGCACTGAAGCTTTCTTT. The whole variable domain, filled in from reference TRBV19 and TRBJ1-1, reads DGGITQSPKYLFRKEGQNVTLSCEQNLNHDAMYWYRQDPGQGLRLIYYSQIVNDFQKGDIAEGYSVSREKKESFPLTVTSAQKNPTAFYLCASSMISTEAFFGQGTRLTVV.